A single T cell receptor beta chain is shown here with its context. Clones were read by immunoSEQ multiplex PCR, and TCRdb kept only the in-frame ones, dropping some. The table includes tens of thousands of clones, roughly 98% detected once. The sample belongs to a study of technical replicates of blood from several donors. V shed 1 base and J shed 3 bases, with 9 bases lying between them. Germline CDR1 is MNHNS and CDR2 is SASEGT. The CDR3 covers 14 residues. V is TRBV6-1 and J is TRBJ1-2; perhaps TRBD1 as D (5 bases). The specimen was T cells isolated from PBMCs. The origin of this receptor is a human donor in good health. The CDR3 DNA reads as TGTGCCAGCAGTGAAGGGGGCGCAGACTATGGCTACACCTTC. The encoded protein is CASSEGGADYGYTF.